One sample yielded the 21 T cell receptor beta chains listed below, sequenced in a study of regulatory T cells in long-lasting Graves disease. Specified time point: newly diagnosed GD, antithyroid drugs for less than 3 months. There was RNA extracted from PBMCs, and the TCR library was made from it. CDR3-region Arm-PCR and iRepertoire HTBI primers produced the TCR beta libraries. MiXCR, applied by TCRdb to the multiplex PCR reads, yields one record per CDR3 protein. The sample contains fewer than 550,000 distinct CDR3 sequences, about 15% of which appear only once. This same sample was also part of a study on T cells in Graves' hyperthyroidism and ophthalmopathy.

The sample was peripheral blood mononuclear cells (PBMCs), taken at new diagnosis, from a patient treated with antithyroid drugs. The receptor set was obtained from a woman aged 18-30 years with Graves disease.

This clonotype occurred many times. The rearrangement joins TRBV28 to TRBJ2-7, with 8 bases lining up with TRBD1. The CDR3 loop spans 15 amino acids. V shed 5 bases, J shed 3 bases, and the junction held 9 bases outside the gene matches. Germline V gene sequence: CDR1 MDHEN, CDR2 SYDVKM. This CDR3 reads CASSRRTGLIYEQYF. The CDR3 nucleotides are TGTGCCAGCAGTCGTCGGACAGGGCTGATCTACGAGCAGTACTTC.

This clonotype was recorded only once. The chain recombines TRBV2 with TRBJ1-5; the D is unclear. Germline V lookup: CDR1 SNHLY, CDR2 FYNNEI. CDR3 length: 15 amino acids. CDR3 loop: CAGTEGALSNQPQHF. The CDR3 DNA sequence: TGTGCTGGCACAGAAGGCGCCCTAAGCAATCAGCCCCAGCATTTT.

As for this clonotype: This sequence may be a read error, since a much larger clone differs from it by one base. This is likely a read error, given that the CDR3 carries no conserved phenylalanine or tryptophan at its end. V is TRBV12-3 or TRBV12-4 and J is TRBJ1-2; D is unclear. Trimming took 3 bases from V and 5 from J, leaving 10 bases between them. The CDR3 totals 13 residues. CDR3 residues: CASSLVRGYGYTL. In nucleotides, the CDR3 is TGTGCCAGCAGTTTGGTCCGGGGTTATGGCTACACCCTC.

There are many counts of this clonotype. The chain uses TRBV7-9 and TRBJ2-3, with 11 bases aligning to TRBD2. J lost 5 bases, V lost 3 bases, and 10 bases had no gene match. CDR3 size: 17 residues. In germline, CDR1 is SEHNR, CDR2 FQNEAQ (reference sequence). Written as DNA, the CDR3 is TGTGCCAGCAGCTTGGGGCTAGCGGGAGGAAACGGAGATACGCAGTATTTT. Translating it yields CASSLGLAGGNGDTQYF. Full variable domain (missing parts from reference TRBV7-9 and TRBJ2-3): DTGVSQNPRHKITKRGQNVTFRCDPISEHNRLYWYRQTLGQGPEFLTYFQNEAQLEKSRLLSDRFSAERPKGSFSTLEIQRTEQGDSAMYLCASSLGLAGGNGDTQYFGPGTRLTVL.

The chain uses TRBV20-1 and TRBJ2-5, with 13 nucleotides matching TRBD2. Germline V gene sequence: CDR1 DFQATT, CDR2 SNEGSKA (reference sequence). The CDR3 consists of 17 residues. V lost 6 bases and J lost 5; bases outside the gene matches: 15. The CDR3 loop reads CSARHQTSGRSMETQYF. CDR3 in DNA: TGCAGTGCCCGCCACCAGACTAGCGGGAGGTCGATGGAGACCCAGTACTTC.

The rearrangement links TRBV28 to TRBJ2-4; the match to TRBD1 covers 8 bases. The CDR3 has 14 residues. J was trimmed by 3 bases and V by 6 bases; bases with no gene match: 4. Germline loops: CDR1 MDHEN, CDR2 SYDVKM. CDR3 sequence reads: CASRQQGGKNIQYF. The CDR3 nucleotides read TGTGCCAGCAGACAACAGGGGGGCAAAAACATTCAGTACTTC.

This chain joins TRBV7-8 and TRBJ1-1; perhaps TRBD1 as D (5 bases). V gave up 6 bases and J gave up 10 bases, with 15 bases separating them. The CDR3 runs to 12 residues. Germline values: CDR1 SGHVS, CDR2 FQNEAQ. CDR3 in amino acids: CASRGHQTRAFF. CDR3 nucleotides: TGTGCCAGCAGAGGACACCAAACAAGAGCTTTCTTT. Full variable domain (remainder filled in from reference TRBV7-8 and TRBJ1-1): GAGVSQSPRYKVAKRGQDVALRCDPISGHVSLFWYQQALGQGPEFLTYFQNEAQLDKSGLPSDRFFAERPEGSVSTLKIQRTQQEDSAVYLCASRGHQTRAFFGQGTRLTVV.

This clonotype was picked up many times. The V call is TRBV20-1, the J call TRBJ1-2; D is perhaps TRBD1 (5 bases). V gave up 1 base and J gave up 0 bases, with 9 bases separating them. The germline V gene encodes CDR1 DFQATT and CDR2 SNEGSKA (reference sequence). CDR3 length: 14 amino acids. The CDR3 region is CSARAQGANYGYTF. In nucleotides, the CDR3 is TGCAGTGCTAGAGCCCAGGGCGCTAACTATGGCTACACCTTC.

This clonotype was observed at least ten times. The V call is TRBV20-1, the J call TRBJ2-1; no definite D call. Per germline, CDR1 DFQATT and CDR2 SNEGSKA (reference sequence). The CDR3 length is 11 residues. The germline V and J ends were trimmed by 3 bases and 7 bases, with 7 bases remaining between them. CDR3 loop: CSASSPNEQFF. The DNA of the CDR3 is TGCAGTGCTAGTAGCCCTAATGAGCAGTTCTTC.

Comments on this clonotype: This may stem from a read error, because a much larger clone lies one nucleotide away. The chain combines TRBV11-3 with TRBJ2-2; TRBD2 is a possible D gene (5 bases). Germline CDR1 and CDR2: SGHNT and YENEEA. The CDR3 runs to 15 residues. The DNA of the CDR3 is TGTGCCAGCACCGAGATTGGGGTGAACACCGGGGAGCTGGTTTTT. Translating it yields CASTEIGVNTGELVF.

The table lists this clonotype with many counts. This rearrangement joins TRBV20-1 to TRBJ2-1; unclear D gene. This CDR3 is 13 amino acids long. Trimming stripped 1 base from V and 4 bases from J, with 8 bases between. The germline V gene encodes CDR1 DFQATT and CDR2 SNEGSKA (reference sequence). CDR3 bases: TGCAGTGCTAGAGCTTACTATTACAATGAGCAGTTCTTC. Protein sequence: CSARAYYYNEQFF.

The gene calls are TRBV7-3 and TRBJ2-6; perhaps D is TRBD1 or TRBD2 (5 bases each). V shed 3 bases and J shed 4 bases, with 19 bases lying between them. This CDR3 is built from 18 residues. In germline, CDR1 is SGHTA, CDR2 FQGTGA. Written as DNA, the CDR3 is TGTGCCAGCAGCTTCGCCGGGACGGCCTTCTCCGGGGCCAACGTCCTGACTTTC. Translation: CASSFAGTAFSGANVLTF.

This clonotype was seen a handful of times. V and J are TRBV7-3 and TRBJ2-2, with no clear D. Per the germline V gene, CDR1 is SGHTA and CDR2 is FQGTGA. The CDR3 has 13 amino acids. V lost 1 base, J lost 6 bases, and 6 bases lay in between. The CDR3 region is CASSLMAAGELFF. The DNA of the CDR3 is TGTGCCAGCAGCTTAATGGCAGCCGGGGAGCTGTTTTTT.

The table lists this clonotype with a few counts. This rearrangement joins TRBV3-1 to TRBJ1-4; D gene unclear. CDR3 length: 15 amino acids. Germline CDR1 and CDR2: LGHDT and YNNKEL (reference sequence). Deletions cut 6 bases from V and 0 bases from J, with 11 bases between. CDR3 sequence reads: CASSQTAATNEKLFF. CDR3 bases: TGTGCCAGCAGTCAGACGGCCGCAACTAATGAAAAACTGTTTTTT.

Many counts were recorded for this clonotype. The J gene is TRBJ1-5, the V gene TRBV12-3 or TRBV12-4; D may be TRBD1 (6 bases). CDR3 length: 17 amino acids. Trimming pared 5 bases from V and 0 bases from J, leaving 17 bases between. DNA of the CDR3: TGTGCCAGCAGTCTCGGACAGCAATCCAATAGCAATCAGCCCCAGCATTTT. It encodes CASSLGQQSNSNQPQHF.

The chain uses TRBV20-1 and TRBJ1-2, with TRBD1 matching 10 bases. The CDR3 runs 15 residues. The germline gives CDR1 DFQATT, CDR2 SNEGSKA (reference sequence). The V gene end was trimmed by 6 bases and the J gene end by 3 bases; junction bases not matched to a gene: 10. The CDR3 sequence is CSAPLRQGADYGYTF. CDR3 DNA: TGCAGTGCCCCTCTAAGACAGGGGGCTGACTATGGCTACACCTTC.

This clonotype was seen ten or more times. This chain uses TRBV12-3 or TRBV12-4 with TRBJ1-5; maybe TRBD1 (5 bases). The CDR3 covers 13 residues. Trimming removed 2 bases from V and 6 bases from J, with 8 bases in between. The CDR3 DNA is TGTGCCAGCAGTTTAAACGGGGGTCAGCCCCAGCATTTT. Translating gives CASSLNGGQPQHF.

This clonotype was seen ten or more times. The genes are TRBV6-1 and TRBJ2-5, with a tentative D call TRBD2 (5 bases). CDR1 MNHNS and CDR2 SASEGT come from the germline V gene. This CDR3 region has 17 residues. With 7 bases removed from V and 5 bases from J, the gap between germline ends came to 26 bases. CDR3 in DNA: TGTGCCAGCACTCCCCCGGGATTAGCGTCTTCGGGGGAGACCCAGTACTTC. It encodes CASTPPGLASSGETQYF.

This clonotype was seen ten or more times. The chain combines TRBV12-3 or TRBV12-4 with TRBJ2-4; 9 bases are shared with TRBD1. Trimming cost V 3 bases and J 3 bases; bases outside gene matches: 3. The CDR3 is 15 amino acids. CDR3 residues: CASSLTGGHKNIQYF. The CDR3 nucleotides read TGTGCCAGCAGTTTGACAGGGGGGCACAAAAACATTCAGTACTTC.

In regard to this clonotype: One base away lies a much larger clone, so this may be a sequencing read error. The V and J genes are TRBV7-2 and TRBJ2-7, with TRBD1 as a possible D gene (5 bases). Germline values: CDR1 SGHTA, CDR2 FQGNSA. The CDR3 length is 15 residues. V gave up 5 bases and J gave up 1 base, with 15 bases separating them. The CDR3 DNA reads TGTGCCAGCAGCCAAGTTGCAGGGCGGTCCTACGAGCAGTACTTC. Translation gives CASSQVAGRSYEQYF.

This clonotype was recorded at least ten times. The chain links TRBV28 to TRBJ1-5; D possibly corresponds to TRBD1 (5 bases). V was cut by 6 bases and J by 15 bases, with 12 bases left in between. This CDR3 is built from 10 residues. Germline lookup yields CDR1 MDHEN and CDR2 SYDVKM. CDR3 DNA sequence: TGTGCCAGCAGGGATCGGGACTTGCATTTT. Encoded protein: CASRDRDLHF. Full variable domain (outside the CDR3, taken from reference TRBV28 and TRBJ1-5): DVKVTQSSRYLVKRTGEKVFLECVQDMDHENMFWYRQDPGLGLRLIYFSYDVKMKEKGDIPEGYSVSREKKERFSLILESASTNQTSMYLCASRDRDLHFGDGTRLSIL.